These 5 T cell receptor beta chains originate from one sample sequenced in a study of blood T cell repertoires in COVID-19. Assay: immunoSEQ multiplex PCR; the TCRdb copy retains only in-frame clones and omits some. Here the sample spans under 200,000 clones, around 85% being singletons. The sequencing input was peripheral blood. Source of these receptors: an elderly woman with acute or convalescent COVID-19.

This clone has only one observation. V and J are TRBV5-1 and TRBJ1-1; D unresolved. V was pared by 1 base and J by 2 bases, with 3 bases between. CDR1 SGHRS and CDR2 YFSETQ come from the germline V gene. This CDR3 contains 12 residues. The CDR3 region is CASSLTNTEAFF. In nucleotides, the CDR3 is TGCGCCAGCAGCTTGACAAACACTGAAGCTTTCTTT.

This clone was detected once. J is TRBJ1-2 and V is TRBV12-3 or TRBV12-4; 9 bases are shared with TRBD1. The CDR3 has 13 residues. The junction had 3 bases not matched to a gene; V was cut back by 6 bases and J by 4 bases. DNA for the CDR3: TGTGCCAGCAGGGGGACAGGGAGCTATGGCTACACCTTC. Protein sequence: CASRGTGSYGYTF.

This clone was detected a few times. The chain couples TRBV6-6 to TRBJ1-6, with TRBD1 as a possible D gene (6 bases). From germline, CDR1 is MNHNY and CDR2 SVGAGI (reference sequence). This CDR3 comprises 16 residues. V was pared by 6 bases and J by 7 bases, with 19 bases between. The DNA of the CDR3 is TGTGCCAGCAGCCAACTGGCAGGGGCCTGGAATTCACCCCTCCACTTT. Its translation: CASSQLAGAWNSPLHF.

The chain joins TRBV30 to TRBJ1-2; D unclear. CDR1 and CDR2 from the germline V gene are GTSNPN and SVGIG (reference sequence). The germline V and J ends were trimmed by 1 base and 4 bases, with 7 bases remaining between them. This CDR3 is 12 amino acids long. CDR3 sequence: CAWSGGPYGYTF. The CDR3 nucleotides are TGTGCCTGGAGTGGAGGGCCCTATGGCTACACCTTC.

This chain connects TRBV7-2 to TRBJ2-7; possible D gene TRBD1, 6 bases. This CDR3 is built from 14 residues. Trimming left V 1 base short and J 0 bases short, with 7 bases between. CDR1 is SGHTA, CDR2 FQGNSA, per germline. CDR3 nucleotides: TGTGCCAGCAGCTTAGACAGGGCCTCCTACGAGCAGTACTTC. Translation: CASSLDRASYEQYF.